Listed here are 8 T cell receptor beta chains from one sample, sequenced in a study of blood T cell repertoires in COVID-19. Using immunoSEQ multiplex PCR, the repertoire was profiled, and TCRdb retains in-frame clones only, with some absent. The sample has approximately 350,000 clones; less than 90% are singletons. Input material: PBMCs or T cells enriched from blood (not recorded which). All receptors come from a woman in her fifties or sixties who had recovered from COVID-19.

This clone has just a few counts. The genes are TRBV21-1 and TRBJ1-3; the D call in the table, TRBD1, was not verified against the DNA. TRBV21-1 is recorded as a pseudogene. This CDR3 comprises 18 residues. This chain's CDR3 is CASSKALAGTNSGNTIYF. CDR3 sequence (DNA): TGTGCCAGCAGCAAAGCGCTCGCAGGGACAAACTCTGGAAACACCATATATTTT.

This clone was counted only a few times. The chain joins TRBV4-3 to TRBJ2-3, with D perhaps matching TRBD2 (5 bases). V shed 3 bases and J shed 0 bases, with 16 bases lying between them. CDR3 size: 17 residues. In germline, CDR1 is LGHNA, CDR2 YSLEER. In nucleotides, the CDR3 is TGCGCCAGCAGCCATAGGTGGGCGGGTGATAGCACAGATACGCAGTATTTT. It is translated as CASSHRWAGDSTDTQYF.

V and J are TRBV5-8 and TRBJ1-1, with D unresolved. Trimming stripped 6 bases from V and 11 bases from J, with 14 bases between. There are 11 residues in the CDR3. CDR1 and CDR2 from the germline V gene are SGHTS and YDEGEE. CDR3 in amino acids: CASTNPTAAFF. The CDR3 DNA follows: TGTGCCAGCACTAACCCCACCGCGGCTTTCTTT.

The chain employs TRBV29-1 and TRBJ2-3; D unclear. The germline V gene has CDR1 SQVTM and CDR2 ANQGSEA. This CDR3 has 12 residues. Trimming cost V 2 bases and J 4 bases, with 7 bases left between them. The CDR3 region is CSVELAADTQYF. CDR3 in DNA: TGCAGCGTTGAACTCGCGGCAGATACGCAGTATTTT.

CDR3 sequence: CASSPLSSGSIMPTYEQYF. CDR3 DNA sequence: TGTGCCAGCTCACCACTCTCTAGCGGGAGCATCATGCCCACCTACGAGCAGTACTTC. V and J are TRBV18 and TRBJ2-7, with 10 bases identical to TRBD2. Germline V CDR1 and CDR2: KGHSH, LQKENI. Trimming took 1 base from V and 2 from J; bases not matched to a gene: 14. There are 19 residues in the CDR3.

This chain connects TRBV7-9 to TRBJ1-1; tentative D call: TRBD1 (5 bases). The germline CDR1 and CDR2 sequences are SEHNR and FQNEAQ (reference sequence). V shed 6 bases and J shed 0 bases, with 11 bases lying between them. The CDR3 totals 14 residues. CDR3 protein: CASRTEYLNTEAFF. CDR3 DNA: TGTGCCAGCAGGACAGAATACCTGAACACTGAAGCTTTCTTT.

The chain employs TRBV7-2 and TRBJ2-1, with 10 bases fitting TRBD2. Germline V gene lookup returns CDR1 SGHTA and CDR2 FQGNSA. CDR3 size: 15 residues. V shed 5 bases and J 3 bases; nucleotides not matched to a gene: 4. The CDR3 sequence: CASSPQRGGYNEQFF. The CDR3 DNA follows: TGTGCCAGCAGCCCCCAGCGGGGGGGCTACAATGAGCAGTTCTTC.

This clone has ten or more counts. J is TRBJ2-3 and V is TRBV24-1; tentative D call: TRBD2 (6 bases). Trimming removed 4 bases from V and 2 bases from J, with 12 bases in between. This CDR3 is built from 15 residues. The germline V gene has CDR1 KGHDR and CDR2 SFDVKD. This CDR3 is CATSDPGTSTDTQYF. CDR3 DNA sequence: TGTGCCACCAGTGACCCAGGGACTTCCACAGATACGCAGTATTTT.